The T cell receptor beta chain under discussion was sequenced for a study of human T cells and chemical hapten exposure. Study-wide context: Chiefly women, the patients showed alopecia areata, totalis or universalis.

Noted time point: pre-sensitization, week 0. Described treatment: therapeutic diphenylcyclopropenone sensitization with weekly scalp DPC. Sample donors consisted of patients with alopecia, aged 18 to 70 years, who were suitable for DPC. The CDR3 covers 13 residues. V was pared by 11 bases and J by 3 bases, with 14 bases between. Germline CDR1 and CDR2: MNHNS and SASEGT. This clonotype was picked up a small number of times. TCRdb re-analysed the RACE reads in MiXCR, keeping a single row per CDR3 protein. This sample has 300,000 to 450,000 distinct CDR3 sequences; approximately 5.1% occur once, and the top ten carry roughly 2.6%.

Sample: whole blood, taken in connection with sensitization to the hapten diphenylcyclopropenone (DPC). The genes are TRBV6-1 and TRBJ1-5; tentative D call: TRBD1 (5 bases). The sequence came from a woman aged 45-60 years with alopecia areata. Some clones in this sample may be carry-over from other donors' samples. CDR3 sequence: CAEGQTDNQPQHF. The CDR3, as DNA: TGTGCCGAAGGACAAACAGACAATCAGCCCCAGCATTTT.